The clone carrying this TCR beta chain occurred once. The CDR3 consists of 16 residues. Germline V gene lookup returns CDR1 SEHNR and CDR2 FQNEAQ (reference sequence). V gave up 5 bases and J gave up 4 bases, with 21 bases separating them. Measured with immunoSEQ multiplex PCR; TCRdb has only the in-frame clones, and not every one. The repertoire holds tens of thousands of clones, with approximately 89% as singletons. This sample is part of a study of PD-1 blockade in mismatch repair-deficient tumors. This sequence was found in an adult with mismatch repair-deficient cancer. The sequences come from peripheral blood, collected 52 weeks after starting pembrolizumab. V gene TRBV7-9 combines with J gene TRBJ2-7, with D hard to call. The CDR3 bases are TGTGCCAGCAGCCTTAAGTCGGGCGTTCTCGAGTACGAGCAGTACTTC. Protein product: CASSLKSGVLEYEQYF.